These 18 T cell receptor beta chains originate from one sample sequenced in a study of beta chain features in type 1 diabetes. Expressed TCRB transcripts were sequenced, since all the RNA that had been isolated was reverse transcribed. The repertoire was sequenced with immunoSEQ multiplex PCR; TCRdb's copy has only in-frame clones and lacks some. This sample has hundreds of thousands of clones, with around 13% found just once. The sequencing input was naive CD4+ T cells from blood. Receptor source: a young man in good health.

The rearrangement links TRBV7-2 to TRBJ2-7; 10 positions agree with TRBD1. The ends lost 5 bases at V and 2 bases at J; junction bases unmatched: 6. The CDR3 sequence is 15 residues long. The germline gives CDR1 SGHTA, CDR2 FQGNSA. The CDR3 bases are TGTGCCAGCAGCCGGGGGGGACAGGGGACCTACGAGCAGTACTTC. Translating it yields CASSRGGQGTYEQYF.

As regards this clone: Other DNA sequences in this specimen translate into the identical CDR3. This chain connects TRBV28 to TRBJ2-3; D is uncertain. V lost 6 bases, J lost 0 bases, and 7 bases lay in between. The CDR3 extends over 13 amino acids. CDR1 is MDHEN and CDR2 is SYDVKM in the germline V gene. The CDR3 protein is CASSPPSTDTQYF. DNA for the CDR3: TGTGCCAGCAGCCCCCCTAGCACAGATACGCAGTATTTT.

V usage is TRBV7-2 and J usage is TRBJ2-7; TRBD2 might be the D (6 bases). V dropped 5 bases and J dropped 1 base, with 15 bases sitting between them. The length of the CDR3 is 15 residues. Germline V CDR1 and CDR2: SGHTA, FQGNSA. CDR3 nucleotide sequence: TGTGCCAGCAGCGTACAGGCCAGCGGGTCCTACGAGCAGTACTTC. Amino acids: CASSVQASGSYEQYF.

The chain uses TRBV9 and TRBJ2-1; TRBD2 matches 10 bases. From germline, CDR1 is SGDLS and CDR2 YYNGEE. This CDR3 is built from 15 residues. V lost 3 bases, J lost 3 bases, and 3 bases stayed unmatched. CDR3 coding DNA: TGTGCCAGCAGCGCCGGACTAGCGGTCTACAATGAGCAGTTCTTC. It is translated as CASSAGLAVYNEQFF.

This clone was counted only a few times. The V and J genes are TRBV4-3 and TRBJ1-2; a possible D gene is TRBD1 (5 bases). Germline V gene lookup returns CDR1 LGHNA and CDR2 YSLEER. This CDR3 region has 15 residues. V dropped 4 bases and J dropped 4 bases, with 16 bases sitting between them. The CDR3 here is CASSRGIPGGYGYTF. Here the CDR3 DNA reads TGCGCCAGCAGCCGCGGGATCCCTGGGGGCTATGGCTACACCTTC.

J is TRBJ2-5 and V is TRBV7-2; TRBD1 is a possible D gene (6 bases). This CDR3 is built from 17 residues. Between the trimmed V and J ends, which lost 3 bases and 0 bases, there was a span of 17 bases. Germline V CDR1 and CDR2: SGHTA, FQGNSA. The CDR3 DNA follows: TGTGCCAGCAGCTTTGGCAGGGGCTACTCGTACCAAGAGACCCAGTACTTC. The encoded protein is CASSFGRGYSYQETQYF.

This chain links TRBV28 with TRBJ2-1, with 8 bases that match TRBD2. Germline V gives CDR1 MDHEN, CDR2 SYDVKM. Losses at the gene ends were 5 bases for V and 9 bases for J; bases not matched to a gene: 9. The CDR3 runs to 14 residues. CDR3 nucleotides: TGTGCCAGCAGTCTTTCAAGCGGGAGTCGTGAGCAGTTCTTC. Encoded protein: CASSLSSGSREQFF.

This clone was seen a handful of times. V gene TRBV7-2 combines with J gene TRBJ1-2, with 8 bases lining up with TRBD1. The V segment lost 5 bases and the J segment 7 bases; nucleotides outside the gene matches: 12. CDR3 length equals 15 residues. Looked up from germline, CDR1 is SGHTA and CDR2 is FQGNSA. CDR3: CASSPPIAGGGGYTF. CDR3 coding DNA: TGTGCCAGCAGCCCGCCTATCGCAGGGGGCGGTGGCTACACCTTC.

The sample holds a few counts of this clone. The chain is built from TRBV5-4 and TRBJ1-1, with 8 positions matching TRBD1. Germline CDR1 reads SGHNT; CDR2 reads YYREEE (reference sequence). CDR3 length equals 14 residues. V lost 3 bases, J lost 3 bases, and 4 bases stayed unmatched. Here the CDR3 reads CASSSDRVDTEAFF. As DNA, the CDR3 is TGTGCCAGCAGCTCGGACAGGGTGGACACTGAAGCTTTCTTT.

This clone was found a few times. This sequence joins TRBV19 and TRBJ2-2, with D possibly being TRBD2 (5 bases). Germline V gene sequence: CDR1 LNHDA, CDR2 SQIVND (reference sequence). The CDR3 is 16 residues long. V lost 5 bases and J 4 bases, leaving 17 bases between the germline ends. Here the CDR3 DNA reads TGTGCCAGTAGTGCCGGAGGAATCCGGGGCACCGGGGAGCTGTTTTTT. Translation gives CASSAGGIRGTGELFF.

This clone was counted between two and nine times. This chain joins TRBV6-1 and TRBJ2-3; D might be TRBD2 (5 bases). V dropped 4 bases and J dropped 0 bases, with 14 bases sitting between them. The CDR3 contains 16 residues. In germline, CDR1 is MNHNS, CDR2 SASEGT. CDR3 sequence reads: CASSVRRGSSTDTQYF. Here the CDR3 DNA reads TGTGCCAGCAGTGTACGCCGGGGATCTAGCACAGATACGCAGTATTTT.

A few counts support this clone. The chain has TRBV19 and TRBJ1-5; weak D call: TRBD1 (5 bases). This CDR3 has 15 residues. V lost 5 bases and J 5 bases, leaving 16 bases between the germline ends. Germline CDR1 reads LNHDA; CDR2 reads SQIVND (reference sequence). The CDR3 DNA follows: TGTGCCAGTAGTGTGGGAATACAGGATTATCAGCCCCAGCATTTT. This encodes CASSVGIQDYQPQHF.

The chain carries TRBV7-3 and TRBJ2-1, with D perhaps matching TRBD1 (5 bases). Trimming cost V 4 bases and J 1 base, with 11 bases left between them. Germline CDR1 SGHTA, CDR2 FQGTGA. The CDR3 loop spans 15 amino acids. CDR3 protein: CASSSVGQSYNEQFF. The DNA of the CDR3 is TGTGCCAGCAGCTCAGTGGGGCAGTCCTACAATGAGCAGTTCTTC.

In regard to this clone: Distinct nucleotide sequences in the sample also encode this CDR3. J is TRBJ2-3 and V is TRBV28, with a weak D call TRBD1 (6 bases). The CDR3 length is 13 residues. The germline V and J ends were trimmed by 8 bases and 0 bases, with 9 bases remaining between them. Germline V gene data show CDR1 as MDHEN and CDR2 as SYDVKM. The CDR3 is CASGQPSTDTQYF. Here the CDR3 DNA reads TGTGCCAGCGGACAGCCTAGCACAGATACGCAGTATTTT.

This chain joins TRBV28 and TRBJ1-6; 8 bases map to TRBD1. The CDR3 covers 14 residues. V lost 7 bases and J lost 9; bases outside the gene matches: 8. Germline assignment: CDR1 MDHEN and CDR2 SYDVKM. The CDR3 DNA reads TGTGCCAGCACCCGAGGACAGGGAGGTTCACCCCTCCACTTT. Its translation: CASTRGQGGSPLHF.

The chain recombines TRBV19 with TRBJ1-6, with D unresolved. Per the germline V gene, CDR1 is LNHDA and CDR2 is SQIVND (reference sequence). The CDR3 extends over 15 amino acids. V was cut by 3 bases and J by 0 bases, with 6 bases left in between. Here the CDR3 reads CASSMSSSYNSPLHF. The CDR3 coding sequence is TGTGCCAGTAGTATGAGTAGCTCCTATAATTCACCCCTCCACTTT.

The chain uses TRBV10-3 and TRBJ1-5; TRBD1 matches at 8 bases. V dropped 4 bases and J dropped 2; count of bases not matched to a gene: 4. Germline CDR1 reads ENHRY; CDR2 reads SYGVKD. CDR3 length equals 15 residues. The CDR3 sequence: CAISGDRSGNQPQHF. CDR3 DNA sequence: TGTGCCATCAGTGGGGACAGGTCCGGCAATCAGCCCCAGCATTTT.

This clone was detected ten times or more. The genes are TRBV23-1 and TRBJ2-7; D not resolved. TRBV23-1 is an open reading frame whose function is uncertain. V dropped 5 bases and J dropped 0 bases, with 17 bases sitting between them. The CDR3 totals 16 residues. The CDR3 is CASSGPKLKSSYEQYF. In nucleotides, the CDR3 is TGCGCCAGCAGTGGTCCCAAACTTAAAAGCTCCTACGAGCAGTACTTC.